One sample yielded the 12 T cell receptor beta chains listed below, sequenced in a study of cytomegalovirus exposure and HLA in healthy donors. The PCR employed 60 Vbeta primers together with 13 Jbeta primers. Clones were sequenced by immunoSEQ multiplex PCR, and TCRdb holds only the in-frame ones, with some missing. This sample yields 200,000 to 250,000 clones, of which approximately 90% are seen a single time; roughly 0.99% belongs to the top ten. What was sequenced was PBMCs. These receptors were collected from a woman between 18 and 30 years old in good health and CMV-seronegative.

The chain is built from TRBV9 and TRBJ1-1; D unclear. Deletions cut 5 bases from V and 3 bases from J, with 11 bases between. Germline V lookup: CDR1 SGDLS, CDR2 YYNGEE. CDR3 length equals 13 residues. CDR3 nucleotides: TGTGCCAGCAGGCCATCCCGGGACACTGAAGCTTTCTTT. Protein: CASRPSRDTEAFF.

Points on this clone: This sample includes further DNA sequences coding for the same CDR3. The chain is built from TRBV6-1 and TRBJ1-4, with 8 bases fitting TRBD1. In germline, CDR1 is MNHNS, CDR2 SASEGT. The V gene end was trimmed by 6 bases and the J gene end by 4 bases; junction bases not matched to a gene: 4. The CDR3 is 14 amino acids. CDR3 coding DNA: TGTGCCAGCAGAGGGACAGGAGGTAATGAAAAACTGTTTTTT. Amino acids: CASRGTGGNEKLFF.

J is TRBJ2-3 and V is TRBV5-1; 12 positions agree with TRBD2. V dropped 7 bases and J dropped 3; count of bases not matched to a gene: 6. There are 15 residues in the CDR3. From germline, CDR1 is SGHRS and CDR2 YFSETQ. The CDR3 region has the DNA TGCGCCAGCGTCACTGGGACTAGCGGGACAGATACGCAGTATTTT. Encoded protein: CASVTGTSGTDTQYF.

The chain recombines TRBV19 with TRBJ2-7; TRBD2 agrees at 7 bases. V trimming: 5 bases; J trimming: 3 bases; junction bases outside the gene matches: 16. CDR3 length: 17 residues. From germline, CDR1 is LNHDA and CDR2 SQIVND (reference sequence). CDR3 residues: CASSLGLEGPTGYEQYF. Here the CDR3 DNA reads TGTGCCAGTAGTCTAGGACTAGAGGGCCCTACTGGCTACGAGCAGTACTTC.

The chain uses TRBV29-1 and TRBJ1-2, with 7 bases aligning to TRBD1. V lost 5 bases, J lost 4 bases, and 7 bases stayed unmatched. The CDR3 covers 13 residues. Germline CDR1 is SQVTM and CDR2 is ANQGSEA. The CDR3: CSVRGGEGYGYTF. CDR3 in DNA: TGCAGCGTTAGAGGGGGCGAGGGCTATGGCTACACCTTC.

The chain links TRBV27 to TRBJ1-2; 7 nucleotides agree with TRBD1. The CDR3 is 13 residues long. Trimming cost V 2 bases and J 8 bases; bases outside gene matches: 5. Germline loops: CDR1 MNHEY, CDR2 SMNVEV (reference sequence). This CDR3 is CASSLIGTEGYTF. In DNA form, the CDR3 reads TGTGCCAGCAGTTTAATAGGGACAGAAGGCTACACCTTC.

The CDR3 spells CASSEVAGYYEQYF. CDR3 DNA: TGCGCCAGCAGTGAGGTAGCGGGGTACTACGAGCAGTACTTC. The chain uses TRBV10-1 and TRBJ2-7; 8 bases fit TRBD2. Germline V gene data show CDR1 as WNHNN and CDR2 as SYGVQD (reference sequence). The CDR3 covers 14 residues. The V gene end was trimmed by 2 bases and the J gene end by 3 bases; junction bases not matched to a gene: 3.

The chain couples TRBV15 to TRBJ1-5; D not certain. This CDR3 is 15 amino acids long. V gave up 0 bases and J gave up 3 bases, with 9 bases separating them. Per the germline V gene, CDR1 is LNHNV and CDR2 is YYDKDF (reference sequence). The CDR3 DNA sequence: TGTGCCACCAGCAGAGATCGACACCCCAATCAGCCCCAGCATTTT. Translating gives CATSRDRHPNQPQHF.

The chain carries TRBV28 and TRBJ1-1, with 7 bases matching TRBD1. The CDR3 extends over 15 amino acids. V lost 3 bases and J lost 6; bases outside the gene matches: 10. The germline V gene encodes CDR1 MDHEN and CDR2 SYDVKM. CDR3 residues: CASSFVRGTESEAFF. The DNA of the CDR3 is TGTGCCAGCAGTTTTGTGCGAGGGACAGAGTCTGAAGCTTTCTTT.

As for this clone: Other DNA sequences in this sample translate to the same CDR3. The rearrangement uses TRBV5-1 and TRBJ2-1; 9 nucleotides agree with TRBD2. From germline, CDR1 is SGHRS and CDR2 YFSETQ. CDR3 length equals 16 residues. V lost 0 bases, J lost 3 bases, and 4 bases stayed unmatched. The CDR3 sequence is CASSLVATSGYNEQFF. Written as DNA, the CDR3 is TGCGCCAGCAGCTTGGTTGCGACTAGCGGCTACAATGAGCAGTTCTTC.

The chain has TRBV7-2 and TRBJ1-2; D perhaps matches TRBD1 (5 bases). CDR1 is SGHTA and CDR2 is FQGNSA in the germline V gene. The CDR3 sequence is 16 residues long. V was pared by 1 base and J by 3 bases, with 15 bases between. CDR3 sequence: CASSLVNRRGDYGYTF. DNA for the CDR3: TGTGCCAGCAGCTTAGTCAACAGGAGGGGAGACTATGGCTACACCTTC.

The rearrangement uses TRBV2 and TRBJ1-2, with 12 bases matching TRBD1. The V segment lost 5 bases and the J segment 8 bases; nucleotides outside the gene matches: 12. Germline lookup yields CDR1 SNHLY and CDR2 FYNNEI. The CDR3 spans 16 residues. The CDR3 sequence is CASSRPGQGAVRGYTF. CDR3 DNA sequence: TGTGCCAGCAGTAGGCCGGGACAGGGGGCTGTGCGAGGCTACACCTTC.